This is a list of T cell receptor beta chains from one sample in a study of cytomegalovirus exposure and HLA in healthy donors. Some clones are missing from TCRdb's copy, which holds only in-frame ones; the method was immunoSEQ multiplex PCR. The sample records just under 95,000 clones, over 70% being singletons. The sequenced sample consisted of PBMCs. These receptors came from a girl aged 2 to 9 in good health and CMV-seropositive. CDR3s include the opening cysteine and the closing phenylalanine or tryptophan. A D gene is named only where the DNA matches it firmly. The size of a clone is reported for some rows only, either as once, few or many, or as a class for expanded clones.

j_gene,d_gene,v_gene,len,abundance,CDR3nt,CDR3aa
TRBJ1-5,TRBD1,TRBV19,18,.,TGTGCCACCGATCCCACCTCACAGGGGTTCATCGATAATCAGCCCCAGCATTTT,CATDPTSQGFIDNQPQHF
TRBJ2-7,TRBD2,TRBV4-1,18,.,TGCGCCAGCAGCCAAGGAGTTGTGGCTAGCGGTAGCTCCTACGAGCAGTACTTC,CASSQGVVASGSSYEQYF
TRBJ1-5,.,TRBV6-1,15,once,TGTGCCAGCAGTGAAGGGCAGGGTGGTTCAGAGCCCCAGCATTTT,CASSEGQGGSEPQHF
TRBJ1-2,.,TRBV6-5,15,.,TGTGCCAGCAGTTACCAGGGCAGGGCCCCCTATGGCTACACCTTC,CASSYQGRAPYGYTF
TRBJ1-5,.,TRBV9,15,.,TGTGCCAGCAGCGTAGGAGGGAAGTTCAATCAGCCCCAGCATTTT,CASSVGGKFNQPQHF
TRBJ2-5,.,TRBV29-1,12,.,TGCAGCGTGCAGGGGACGGGCGAGACCCAGTACTTC,CSVQGTGETQYF
TRBJ2-7,TRBD2,TRBV2,17,.,TGTGCCAGCAGTGACCCCGGGAGGCTAACGGGGTTTAGCGAGCAGTACTTC,CASSDPGRLTGFSEQYF
TRBJ2-1,.,TRBV28,17,.,TGTGCCAGCAGTTTAACCGGACTACCTTACTCCTACAATGAGCAGTTCTTC,CASSLTGLPYSYNEQFF
TRBJ1-1,TRBD1,TRBV12-5,14,.,TGTGCTAGTGGTGTCTCAGGGGGAGGCACTGAAGCTTTCTTT,CASGVSGGGTEAFF
TRBJ1-4,.,TRBV11-2,13,.,TGTGCCAGCAGCCGAACACGTAATGAAAAACTGTTTTTT,CASSRTRNEKLFF